Listed below are T cell receptor beta chains from one sample, sequenced in a study of human T cells and chemical hapten exposure. TCRdb re-called the RACE reads with MiXCR, one entry per CDR3 protein. The sample gives approximately 160,000 distinct CDR3 sequences, approximately 30% of which show up once; 2.1% is in the top ten. Specimen: whole blood, collected in connection with sensitization to the hapten diphenylcyclopropenone (DPC). All receptors derive from a woman between 18 and 29 years old with alopecia areata. Some clones in this sample may be carry-over from other donors' samples. The CDR3 runs from the conserved cysteine through the conserved F or W. The D gene is left open where the match is weak. Rows give clone size only sometimes, using once, few, many, or a class for an expanded clone.

clone size,J gene,V gene,D gene,CDR3 protein,CDR3 DNA
NA,TRBJ2-3,TRBV7-9,NA,CASTTGTDTQYF,TGTGCCAGCACCACAGGGACAGATACGCAGTATTTT
NA,TRBJ2-3,TRBV21-1,NA,CASSKQGRTDTQYF,TGTGCCAGCAGCAAACAGGGGCGCACAGATACGCAGTATTTT
NA,TRBJ2-7,TRBV9,NA,CASSAAGLSDQREQYF,TGTGCCAGCAGCGCCGCGGGGCTCTCGGACCAGCGGGAGCAGTACTTC
NA,TRBJ2-7,TRBV29-1,TRBD2,CSVEIGASGGAPYF,TGCAGCGTTGAAATCGGGGCTAGCGGGGGGGCCCCGTACTTC
NA,TRBJ2-7,TRBV27,NA,CASSLVAVSYEQYF,TGTGCCAGCAGTTTGGTTGCGGTCTCCTACGAGCAGTACTTC
few,TRBJ2-6,TRBV6-1,TRBD1,CASNKQGHGANVLTF,TGTGCCAGCAACAAACAGGGGCATGGGGCCAACGTCCTGACTTTC
NA,TRBJ1-5,TRBV5-1,NA,CASSSGAGQPQHF,TGCGCCAGCAGCTCAGGGGCGGGTCAGCCCCAGCATTTT
NA,TRBJ2-1,TRBV20-1,TRBD1,CSAREDRISYNEQFF,TGCAGTGCTAGGGAGGACAGGATCTCCTACAATGAGCAGTTCTTC
NA,TRBJ2-1,TRBV5-1,TRBD1,CASSLRGPNEQFF,TGCGCCAGCAGCTTAAGGGGGCCGAATGAGCAGTTCTTC
NA,TRBJ1-5,TRBV5-1,TRBD1,CASSPNRGGQPQHF,TGCGCCAGCAGTCCGAACAGGGGGGGTCAGCCCCAGCATTTT
NA,TRBJ2-5,TRBV5-1,NA,CASSFSQETQYF,TGCGCCAGCAGCTTCTCCCAAGAGACCCAGTACTTC
NA,TRBJ2-3,TRBV27,NA,CASSFRVTSTDTQYF,TGTGCCAGCAGTTTCAGGGTTACCAGCACAGATACGCAGTATTTT
NA,TRBJ2-5,TRBV11-2,NA,CASSLGLLNQETQYF,TGTGCCAGCAGCTTAGGTCTCCTGAACCAAGAGACCCAGTACTTC
NA,TRBJ2-7,TRBV6-2/TRBV6-3,NA,CASSFYTGTEASYEQYF,TGTGCCAGCAGTTTCTACACCGGGACGGAGGCCTCCTACGAGCAGTACTTC
NA,TRBJ2-1,TRBV27,NA,CASTLFGTVSGSSYNEQFF,TGTGCCAGCACTTTATTCGGGACAGTAAGCGGGAGCTCCTACAATGAGCAGTTCTTC
NA,TRBJ1-1,TRBV5-1,NA,CASSLVRGENTEAFF,TGCGCCAGCAGCTTGGTTCGGGGTGAGAACACTGAAGCTTTCTTT
many,TRBJ2-5,TRBV7-3,NA,CASSLRGQETQYF,TGTGCCAGCAGCTTAAGGGGCCAAGAGACCCAGTACTTC
NA,TRBJ1-1,TRBV2,NA,CASNTESNTEAFF,TGTGCCAGCAACACAGAATCGAACACTGAAGCTTTCTTT
many,TRBJ2-7,TRBV12-3/TRBV12-4,TRBD1,CASSPHSGTGSYEQYF,TGTGCCAGCAGTCCTCACTCCGGGACAGGGTCGTACGAGCAGTACTTC
NA,TRBJ2-7,TRBV10-3,TRBD2,CAISELAGGLGEQYF,TGTGCCATCAGTGAACTAGCGGGGGGACTCGGCGAGCAGTACTTC
NA,TRBJ2-1,TRBV5-6,NA,CASSRPPGRYNEQFF,TGTGCCAGCAGCAGACCCCCGGGACGTTACAATGAGCAGTTCTTC
few,TRBJ2-2,TRBV27,NA,CASSLNSPRAFSGELFF,TGTGCCAGCAGTTTAAACAGCCCGAGAGCTTTCTCCGGGGAGCTGTTTTTT
NA,TRBJ1-1,TRBV27,NA,CASSFLGMNTEAFF,TGTGCCAGCAGTTTTCTGGGGATGAACACTGAAGCTTTCTTT
few,TRBJ2-2,TRBV9,NA,CASSVAGNTGELFF,TGTGCCAGCAGCGTAGCGGGGAACACCGGGGAGCTGTTTTTT
few,TRBJ2-7,TRBV10-2,NA,CASRATYEQYF,TGCGCCAGCAGGGCAACCTACGAGCAGTACTTC
few,TRBJ1-3,TRBV7-9,NA,CASSLTDTLAGGNTIYF,TGTGCCAGCAGCTTGACGGACACTCTTGCCGGGGGAAACACCATATATTTT
NA,TRBJ1-6,TRBV7-8,NA,CASSPAGGFFNSPLHF,TGTGCCAGCAGCCCCGCGGGGGGATTCTTCAATTCACCCCTCCACTTT
few,TRBJ1-2,TRBV9,NA,CASSAGPPYGYTF,TGTGCCAGCAGCGCGGGTCCCCCGTATGGCTACACCTTC
NA,TRBJ1-6,TRBV4-2,NA,CASSQEGPGRSPLHF,TGTGCCAGCAGCCAAGAGGGACCCGGACGTTCACCCCTCCACTTT
few,TRBJ2-3,TRBV20-1,TRBD2,CSARDRGGHTQYF,TGCAGTGCTAGAGATCGGGGGGGACATACGCAGTATTTT
few,TRBJ2-1,TRBV24-1,TRBD2,CATSRGGLPDNEQFF,TGTGCCACCAGTCGCGGGGGACTGCCCGACAATGAGCAGTTCTTC
few,TRBJ2-5,TRBV7-2,TRBD1,CASSTWTGGVKTQYF,TGTGCCAGCAGCACCTGGACAGGGGGCGTTAAGACCCAGTACTTC
NA,TRBJ1-1,TRBV18,TRBD1,CASSGTATEAFF,TGTGCCAGCTCAGGGACAGCCACTGAAGCTTTCTTT
few,TRBJ1-5,TRBV4-1,NA,CASSQVFPYGDDQPQHF,TGCGCCAGCAGCCAAGTCTTCCCTTACGGGGACGATCAGCCCCAGCATTTT
NA,TRBJ1-1,TRBV6-1,NA,CASSTSEAFF,TGTGCCAGCAGTACCAGTGAAGCTTTCTTT
few,TRBJ2-3,TRBV29-1,NA,CSVEIPNTDTQYF,TGCAGCGTGGAGATTCCTAACACAGATACGCAGTATTTT
few,TRBJ2-1,TRBV7-9,TRBD2,CASSLSSSGRVSEQFF,TGTGCCAGCAGCTTGTCCTCTAGCGGGAGAGTTAGTGAGCAGTTCTTC
few,TRBJ2-5,TRBV6-1,NA,CASSSTARLKRSQYF,TGTGCCAGCAGTTCGACAGCTAGACTTAAGAGATCCCAGTACTTC
NA,TRBJ1-4,TRBV7-9,NA,CASSNRADFEKLFF,TGTGCCAGCAGCAACAGGGCTGATTTCGAAAAACTGTTTTTT
NA,TRBJ2-7,TRBV5-1,NA,CASSSLDGYEQYF,TGCGCCAGCAGCAGCCTGGACGGGTACGAGCAGTACTTC
NA,TRBJ2-6,TRBV5-1,TRBD1,CASSWGQASSGANVLTF,TGCGCCAGCAGCTGGGGACAGGCGAGCTCTGGGGCCAACGTCCTGACTTTC
NA,TRBJ2-1,TRBV4-1,TRBD2,CASSQTLRGRPSYNEQFF,TGCGCCAGCAGCCAGACCCTACGCGGGAGGCCCTCCTACAATGAGCAGTTCTTC
NA,TRBJ2-1,TRBV20-1,NA,CSARAPGKGGEQFF,TGCAGTGCTAGAGCCCCCGGCAAGGGCGGTGAGCAGTTCTTC
NA,TRBJ2-7,TRBV12-3/TRBV12-4,NA,CASSFGVPGGEQYF,TGTGCCAGCAGTTTTGGGGTCCCTGGAGGCGAGCAGTACTTC
few,TRBJ1-1,TRBV5-1,TRBD1,CASSYRTGGMEAFF,TGCGCCAGCAGCTACAGGACAGGGGGAATGGAAGCTTTCTTT
few,TRBJ1-1,TRBV20-1,NA,CSARRDRNTEAFF,TGCAGTGCTCGCCGGGACCGAAACACTGAAGCTTTCTTT
many,TRBJ2-7,TRBV9,TRBD2,CASSARLAGDEQYF,TGTGCCAGCAGCGCCAGACTAGCGGGAGACGAGCAGTACTTC
NA,TRBJ1-2,TRBV4-2,NA,CASSQELPAATGYTF,TGTGCCAGCAGCCAAGAATTGCCCGCGGCAACGGGCTACACCTTC
NA,TRBJ2-1,TRBV20-1,NA,CSALLQVGQFF,TGCAGTGCTCTACTCCAAGTCGGGCAGTTCTTC
few,TRBJ2-7,TRBV29-1,NA,CSAAGASYEQYF,TGCAGCGCCGCCGGGGCGAGCTACGAGCAGTACTTC
few,TRBJ2-3,TRBV4-3,TRBD2,CASSHPTSAHSTDTQYF,TGTGCCAGCAGCCACCCAACTAGCGCACACAGCACAGATACGCAGTATTTT
NA,TRBJ2-3,TRBV5-1,NA,CASSLAGTSGEYF,TGCGCCAGCAGCTTGGCCGGTACCTCAGGGGAGTATTTT
NA,TRBJ2-3,TRBV5-1,TRBD1,CASSLGAGGSTDTQYF,TGCGCCAGCAGCTTGGGGGCAGGGGGCAGCACAGATACGCAGTATTTT
once,TRBJ1-6,TRBV9,TRBD1,CASSPTGVRSPLHF,TGTGCCAGCAGCCCGACAGGGGTTCGGTCACCCCTCCACTTT
NA,TRBJ1-1,TRBV4-3,NA,CASSPTGAAEAFF,TGCGCCAGCAGTCCCACGGGGGCGGCTGAAGCTTTCTTT
NA,TRBJ2-7,TRBV9,TRBD1,CASSVQQGSYEQYF,TGTGCCAGCAGCGTGCAACAGGGGTCCTACGAGCAGTACTTC
NA,TRBJ2-1,TRBV10-3,NA,CAIKFGVSPYNEQFF,TGTGCCATCAAATTCGGGGTTAGTCCCTACAATGAGCAGTTCTTC